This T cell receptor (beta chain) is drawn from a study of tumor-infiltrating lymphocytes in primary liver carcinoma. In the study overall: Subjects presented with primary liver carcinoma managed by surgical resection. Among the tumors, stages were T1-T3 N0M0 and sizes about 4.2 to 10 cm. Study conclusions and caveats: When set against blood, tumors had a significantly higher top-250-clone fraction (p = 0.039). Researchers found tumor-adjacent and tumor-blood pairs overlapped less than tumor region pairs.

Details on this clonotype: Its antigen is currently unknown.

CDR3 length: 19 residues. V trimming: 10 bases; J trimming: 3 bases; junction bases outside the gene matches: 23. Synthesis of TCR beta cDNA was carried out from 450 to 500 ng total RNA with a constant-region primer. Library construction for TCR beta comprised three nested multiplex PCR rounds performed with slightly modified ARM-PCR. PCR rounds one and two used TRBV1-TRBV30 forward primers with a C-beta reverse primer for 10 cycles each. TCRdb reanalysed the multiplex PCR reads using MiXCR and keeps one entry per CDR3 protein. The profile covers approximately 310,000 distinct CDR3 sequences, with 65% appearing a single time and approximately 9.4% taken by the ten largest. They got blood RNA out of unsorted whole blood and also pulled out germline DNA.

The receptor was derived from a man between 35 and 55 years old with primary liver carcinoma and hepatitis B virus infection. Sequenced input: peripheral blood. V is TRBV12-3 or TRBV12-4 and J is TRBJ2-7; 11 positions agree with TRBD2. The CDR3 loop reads CANNPTGRRGTSGLYEQYF. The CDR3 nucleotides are TGTGCCAACAATCCCACAGGCAGGCGAGGGACTAGCGGCCTCTACGAGCAGTACTTC.